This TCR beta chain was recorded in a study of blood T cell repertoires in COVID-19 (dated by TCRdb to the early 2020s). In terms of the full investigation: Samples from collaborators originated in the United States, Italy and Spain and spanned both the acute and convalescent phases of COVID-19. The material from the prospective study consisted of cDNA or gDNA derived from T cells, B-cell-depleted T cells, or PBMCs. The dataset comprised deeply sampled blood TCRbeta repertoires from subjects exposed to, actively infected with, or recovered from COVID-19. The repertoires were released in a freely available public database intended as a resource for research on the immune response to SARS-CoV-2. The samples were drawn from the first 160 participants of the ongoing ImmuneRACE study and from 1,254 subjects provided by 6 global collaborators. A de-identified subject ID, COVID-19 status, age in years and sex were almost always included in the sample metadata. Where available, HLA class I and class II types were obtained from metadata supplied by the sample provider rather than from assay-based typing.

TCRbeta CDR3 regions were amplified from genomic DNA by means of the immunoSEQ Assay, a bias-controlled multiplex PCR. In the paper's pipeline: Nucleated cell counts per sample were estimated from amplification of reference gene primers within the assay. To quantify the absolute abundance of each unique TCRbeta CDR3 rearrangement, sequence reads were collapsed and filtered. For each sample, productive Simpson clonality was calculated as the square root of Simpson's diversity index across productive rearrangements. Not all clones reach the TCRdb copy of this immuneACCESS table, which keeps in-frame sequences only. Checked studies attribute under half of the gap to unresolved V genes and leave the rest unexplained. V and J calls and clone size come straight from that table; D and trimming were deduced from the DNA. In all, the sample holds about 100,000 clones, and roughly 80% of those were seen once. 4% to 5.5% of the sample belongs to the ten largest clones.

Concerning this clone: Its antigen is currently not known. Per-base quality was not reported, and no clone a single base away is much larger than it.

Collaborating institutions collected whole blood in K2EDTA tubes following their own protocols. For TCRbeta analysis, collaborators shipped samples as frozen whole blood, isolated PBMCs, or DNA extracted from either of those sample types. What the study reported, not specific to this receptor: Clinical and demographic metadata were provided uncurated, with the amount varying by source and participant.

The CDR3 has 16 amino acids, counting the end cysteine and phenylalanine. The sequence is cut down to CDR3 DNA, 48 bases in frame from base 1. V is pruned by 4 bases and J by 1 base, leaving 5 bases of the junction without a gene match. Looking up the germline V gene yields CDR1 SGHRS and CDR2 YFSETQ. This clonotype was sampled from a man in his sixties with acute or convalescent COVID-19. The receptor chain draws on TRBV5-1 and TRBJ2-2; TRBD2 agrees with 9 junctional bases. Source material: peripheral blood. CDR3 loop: CASSHSGSRNTGELFF. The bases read TGCGCCAGCAGCCATAGCGGGAGCCGGAACACCGGGGAGCTGTTTTTT. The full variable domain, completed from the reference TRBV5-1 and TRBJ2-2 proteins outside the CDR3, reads KAGVTQTPRYLIKTRGQQVTLSCSPISGHRSVSWYQQTPGQGLQFLFEYFSETQRNKGNFPGRFSGRQFSNSRSEMNVSTLELGDSALYLCASSHSGSRNTGELFFGEGSRLTVL.